This T cell receptor beta chain was identified in a study of blood T cells in healthy people across ages. Overall study context: Per every two T cells, about one barcoded beta molecule was captured by template switching.

Whole-study results and caveats: The fall in TCR beta diversity per million T cells was roughly linear with age.

Healthy individuals of Caucasian origin from Russia, aged 6 to 90, served as donors. In each sample, at least 7 million PBMCs were isolated. A second roughly 6 to 11 cycle PCR used barcoded and J-beta primers. TCRdb passed the 5' RACE reads through MiXCR, listing each CDR3 protein once. This sample yields about 1.1 million distinct CDR3 sequences, of which under 40% are seen a single time; roughly 14% belongs to the top ten. This CDR3 is 16 amino acids long. Trimming took 6 bases from V and 7 from J, leaving 28 bases between them. In germline, CDR1 is DFQATT, CDR2 SNEGSKA (reference sequence). Comments on this clonotype: The antigen is unknown.

The sequenced sample consisted of blood. The chain is built from TRBV20-1 and TRBJ2-7; the D gene is possibly TRBD2 (5 bases). This clonotype was sampled from a man aged 18-30 years in good health. CDR3 nucleotide sequence: TGCAGTGCCGAGAGGGCTCCTAGTAGCTCCTACAATGAGCAGTACTTC. This sequence encodes CSAERAPSSSYNEQYF.